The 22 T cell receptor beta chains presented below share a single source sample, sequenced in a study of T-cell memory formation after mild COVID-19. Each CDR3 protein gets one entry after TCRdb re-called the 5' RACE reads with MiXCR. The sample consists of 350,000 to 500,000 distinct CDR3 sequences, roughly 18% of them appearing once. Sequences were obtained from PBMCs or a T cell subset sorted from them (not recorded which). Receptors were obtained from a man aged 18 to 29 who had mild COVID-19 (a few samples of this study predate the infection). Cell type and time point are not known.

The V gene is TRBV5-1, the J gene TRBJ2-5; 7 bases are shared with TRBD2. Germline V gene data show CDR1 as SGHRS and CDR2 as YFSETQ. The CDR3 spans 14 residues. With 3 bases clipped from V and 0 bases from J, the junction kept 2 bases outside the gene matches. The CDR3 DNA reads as TGCGCCAGCAGCTCCGGGACTAACCAAGAGACCCAGTACTTC. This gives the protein CASSSGTNQETQYF.

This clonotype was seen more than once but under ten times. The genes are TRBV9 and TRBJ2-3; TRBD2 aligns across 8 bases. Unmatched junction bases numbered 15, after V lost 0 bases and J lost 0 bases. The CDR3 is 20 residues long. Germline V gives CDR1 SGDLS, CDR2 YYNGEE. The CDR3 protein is CASSVARGAGGLPSTDTQYF. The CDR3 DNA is TGTGCCAGCAGCGTAGCCCGAGGGGCGGGGGGACTTCCTAGCACAGATACGCAGTATTTT. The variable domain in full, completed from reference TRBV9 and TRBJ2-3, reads DSGVTQTPKHLITATGQRVTLRCSPRSGDLSVYWYQQSLDQGLQFLIQYYNGEERAKGNILERFSAQQFPDLHSELNLSSLELGDSALYFCASSVARGAGGLPSTDTQYFGPGTRLTVL.

CDR3 sequence: CASGRVPGLAMSQFF. In nucleotides, the CDR3 is TGTGCTAGTGGCCGAGTCCCGGGACTAGCGATGAGCCAGTTCTTC. The rearrangement uses TRBV12-5 and TRBJ2-1; 10 nucleotides line up with TRBD2. Trimming took 6 bases from V and 13 from J; bases not matched to a gene: 15. The CDR3 sequence is 15 residues long. Germline CDR1 reads LGHNT; CDR2 reads FRNRAP.

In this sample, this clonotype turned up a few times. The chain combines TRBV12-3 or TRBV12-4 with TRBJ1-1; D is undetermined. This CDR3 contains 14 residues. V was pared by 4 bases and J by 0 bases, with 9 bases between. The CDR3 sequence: CASSSRRMNTEAFF. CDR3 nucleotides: TGTGCCAGCAGTTCTCGACGGATGAACACTGAAGCTTTCTTT.

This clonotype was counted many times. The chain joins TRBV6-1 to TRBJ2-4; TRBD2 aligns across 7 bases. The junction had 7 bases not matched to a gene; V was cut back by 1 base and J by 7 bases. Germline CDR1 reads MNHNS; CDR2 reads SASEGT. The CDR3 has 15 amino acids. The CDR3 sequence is CASSEEWEGLNIQYF. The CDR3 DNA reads TGTGCCAGCAGTGAAGAATGGGAGGGGTTGAACATTCAGTACTTC.

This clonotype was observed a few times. CDR3 sequence (DNA): TGTGCCAGCAGTTCTTCCTACGAGCAGTACGTC. Translation: CASSSSYEQYV. The chain combines TRBV28 with TRBJ2-7; D is ambiguous. V was clipped by 4 bases and J by 1 base, with 2 bases between them. The CDR3 is made up of 11 amino acids. Looked up from germline, CDR1 is MDHEN and CDR2 is SYDVKM.

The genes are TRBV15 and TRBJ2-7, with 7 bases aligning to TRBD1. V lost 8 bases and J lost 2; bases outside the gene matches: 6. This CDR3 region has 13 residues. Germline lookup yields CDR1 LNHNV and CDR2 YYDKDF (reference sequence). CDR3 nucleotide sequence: TGTGCCACCTCCCAGGGGGTCACCTACGAGCAGTACTTC. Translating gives CATSQGVTYEQYF.

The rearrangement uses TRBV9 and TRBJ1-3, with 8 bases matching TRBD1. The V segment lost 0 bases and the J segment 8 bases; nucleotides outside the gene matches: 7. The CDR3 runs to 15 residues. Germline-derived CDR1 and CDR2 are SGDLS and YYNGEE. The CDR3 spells CASSVVGTGEDTIYF. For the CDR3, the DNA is TGTGCCAGCAGCGTAGTGGGGACAGGAGAGGACACCATATATTTT.

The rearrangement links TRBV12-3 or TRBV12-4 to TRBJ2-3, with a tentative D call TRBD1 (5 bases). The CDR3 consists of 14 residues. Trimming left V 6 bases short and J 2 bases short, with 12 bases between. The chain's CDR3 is CASRFDRYTDTQYF. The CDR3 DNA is TGTGCCAGCAGGTTCGACAGATACACAGATACGCAGTATTTT.

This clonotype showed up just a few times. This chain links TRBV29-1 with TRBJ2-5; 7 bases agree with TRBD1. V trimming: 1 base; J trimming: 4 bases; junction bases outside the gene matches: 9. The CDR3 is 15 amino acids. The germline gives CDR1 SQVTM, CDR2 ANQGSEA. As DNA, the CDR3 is TGCAGCGTTGAAGGGGGGACAGCGACAGGAGAGACCCAGTACTTC. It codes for CSVEGGTATGETQYF.

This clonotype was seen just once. The CDR3 sequence: CASSTPSTEAFF. The DNA for the CDR3 is TGTGCCAGCAGCACCCCCTCGACTGAAGCTTTCTTT. The chain links TRBV7-9 to TRBJ1-1; no clear D gene. The CDR3 is made up of 12 amino acids. Germline V gene data show CDR1 as SEHNR and CDR2 as FQNEAQ (reference sequence). Trimming pared 5 bases from V and 5 bases from J, leaving 9 bases between.

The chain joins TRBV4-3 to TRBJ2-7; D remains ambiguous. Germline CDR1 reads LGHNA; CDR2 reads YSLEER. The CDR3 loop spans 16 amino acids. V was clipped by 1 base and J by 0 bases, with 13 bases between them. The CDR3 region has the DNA TGCGCCAGCAGCCAAGCCCCGGGTCCGAGCTCCTACGAGCAGTACTTC. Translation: CASSQAPGPSSYEQYF.

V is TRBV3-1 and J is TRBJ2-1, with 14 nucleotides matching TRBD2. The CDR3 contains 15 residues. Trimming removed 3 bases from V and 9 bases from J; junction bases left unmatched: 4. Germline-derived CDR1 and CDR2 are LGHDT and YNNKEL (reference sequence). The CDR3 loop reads CASSQGLAGAPEQFF. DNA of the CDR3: TGTGCCAGCAGCCAGGGACTAGCGGGGGCCCCTGAGCAGTTCTTC.

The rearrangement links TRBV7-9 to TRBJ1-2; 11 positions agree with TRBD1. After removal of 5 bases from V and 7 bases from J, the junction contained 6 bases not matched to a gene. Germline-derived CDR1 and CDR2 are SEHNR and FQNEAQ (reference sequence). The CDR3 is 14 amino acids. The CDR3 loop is CASSAGQGAGGYTF. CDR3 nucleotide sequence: TGTGCCAGCAGCGCCGGACAGGGGGCCGGTGGCTACACCTTC.

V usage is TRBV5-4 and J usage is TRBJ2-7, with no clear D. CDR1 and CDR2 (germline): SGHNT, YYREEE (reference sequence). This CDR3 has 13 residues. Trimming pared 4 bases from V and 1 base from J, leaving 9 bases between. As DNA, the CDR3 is TGTGCCAGCAGCGCCTTATTATCCTACGAGCAGTACTTC. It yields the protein CASSALLSYEQYF.

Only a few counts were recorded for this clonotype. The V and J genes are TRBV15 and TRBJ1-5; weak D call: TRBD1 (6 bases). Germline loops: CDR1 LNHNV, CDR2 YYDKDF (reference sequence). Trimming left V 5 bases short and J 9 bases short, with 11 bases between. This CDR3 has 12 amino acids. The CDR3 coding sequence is TGTGCCACCAGCCGTGACAGGTTGCCCCAGCATTTT. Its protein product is CATSRDRLPQHF. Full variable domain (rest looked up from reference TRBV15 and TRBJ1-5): DAMVIQNPRYQVTQFGKPVTLSCSQTLNHNVMYWYQQKSSQAPKLLFHYYDKDFNNEADTPDNFQSRRPNTSFCFLDIRSPGLGDTAMYLCATSRDRLPQHFGDGTRLSIL.

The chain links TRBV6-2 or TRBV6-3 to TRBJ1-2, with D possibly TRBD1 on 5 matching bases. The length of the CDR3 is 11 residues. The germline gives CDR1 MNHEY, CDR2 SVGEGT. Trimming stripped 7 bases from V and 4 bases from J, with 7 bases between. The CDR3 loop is CASKGAYGYTF. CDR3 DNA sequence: TGTGCCAGCAAAGGGGCCTATGGCTACACCTTC.

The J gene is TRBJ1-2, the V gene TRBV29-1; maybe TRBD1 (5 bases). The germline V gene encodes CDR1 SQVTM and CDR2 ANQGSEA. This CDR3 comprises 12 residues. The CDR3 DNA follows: TGCAACATCAGAGACAGTGATCATGGCTACACCTTC. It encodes CNIRDSDHGYTF.

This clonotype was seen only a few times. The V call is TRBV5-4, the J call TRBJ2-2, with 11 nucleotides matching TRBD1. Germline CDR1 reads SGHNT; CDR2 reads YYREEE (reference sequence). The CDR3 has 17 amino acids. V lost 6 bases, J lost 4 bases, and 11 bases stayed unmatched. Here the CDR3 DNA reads TGTGCCAGCACCCTGCGTTCCGGGACAGGGGGCACCGGGGAGCTGTTTTTT. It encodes CASTLRSGTGGTGELFF.

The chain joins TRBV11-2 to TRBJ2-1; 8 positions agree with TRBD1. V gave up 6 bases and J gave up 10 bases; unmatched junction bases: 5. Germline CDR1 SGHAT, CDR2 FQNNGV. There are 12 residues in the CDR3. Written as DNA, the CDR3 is TGTGCCAGCAGTCGGGACAGGACGGAGCAGTTCTTC. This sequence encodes CASSRDRTEQFF.

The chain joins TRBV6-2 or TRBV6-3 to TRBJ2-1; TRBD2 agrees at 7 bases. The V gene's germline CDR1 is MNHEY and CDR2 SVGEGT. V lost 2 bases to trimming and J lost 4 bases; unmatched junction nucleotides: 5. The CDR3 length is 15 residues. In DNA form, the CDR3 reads TGTGCCAGCAGTTACCCCATCGGGGGGTACAATGAGCAGTTCTTC. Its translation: CASSYPIGGYNEQFF.

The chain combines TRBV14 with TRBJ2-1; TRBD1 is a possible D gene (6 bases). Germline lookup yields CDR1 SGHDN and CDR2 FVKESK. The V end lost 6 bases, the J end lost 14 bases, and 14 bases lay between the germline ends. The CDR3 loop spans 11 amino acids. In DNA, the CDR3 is TGTGCCAGCAGTCCAGGGGTTGTTGAGTTCTTC. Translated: CASSPGVVEFF.